The 21 T cell receptor beta chains presented below share a single source sample, sequenced in a study of molecular identifiers for immune sequencing clone quantification. TCRdb recomputed calls from the PCR reads with MiXCR, one row per CDR3 protein. The sample has 460,000 or so distinct CDR3 sequences, about 22% seen once. Sequenced input: naive CD8+ T cells from blood, with Jurkat cell RNA spiked in. This sample's subset: FACS-sorted CD8+CD4-CCR7+CD45RA+ naive T cells. The receptors stem from a human donor in good health. Some libraries in this study had Jurkat cell RNA spiked in.

This clonotype has at least ten counts. The chain links TRBV7-6 to TRBJ2-4; D is uncertain. V shed 3 bases and J shed 9 bases, with 9 bases lying between them. The germline V gene has CDR1 SGHVS and CDR2 FNYEAQ. The CDR3 has 12 amino acids. CDR3 sequence: CASSFAEGIQYF. The CDR3 DNA is TGTGCCAGCAGCTTTGCCGAAGGCATTCAGTACTTC.

Concerning this clonotype: A much larger clone differs by one base, so this may be a read error. This chain uses TRBV4-1 with TRBJ2-5; D is perhaps TRBD1 or TRBD2 (5 bases each). CDR3 size: 17 residues. CDR1 is MGHRA, CDR2 YSYEKL, per germline. CDR3: CAGSQDGRRGSWETQYF. Written as DNA, the CDR3 is TGCGCCGGCAGCCAAGATGGCCGCCGGGGCTCGTGGGAGACCCAGTACTTC.

The CDR3 bases are TGCAGTGCTAGGGCGGTCGGGGAAGGCGATACGCAGTATTTT. It codes for CSARAVGEGDTQYF. This chain joins TRBV20-1 and TRBJ2-3; a weak D match, TRBD2 (5 bases). The CDR3 length is 14 residues. CDR1 and CDR2 from the germline V gene are DFQATT and SNEGSKA (reference sequence). V was pared by 3 bases and J by 6 bases, with 16 bases between.

Turning to this clonotype: This may arise from a read error, as a much more abundant clone is one base away. This chain joins TRBV7-6 and TRBJ2-7, with D possibly TRBD1 on 6 matching bases. This CDR3 is built from 14 residues. Germline loops: CDR1 SGHVS, CDR2 FNYEAQ. The CDR3 sequence: CASSSTGQDYEQHF. The CDR3 nucleotides read TGTGCCAGCAGCTCGACGGGACAAGACTACGAGCAGCACTTC.

A remark on this clonotype: This may come from a read error, since a much larger clone is one base off. The rearrangement joins TRBV20-1 to TRBJ1-1; D unclear. CDR1 and CDR2 (germline): DFQATT, SNEGSKA (reference sequence). The CDR3 length is 13 residues. Written as DNA, the CDR3 is TGCAGTGCTAGAGGGTCAATGAACACTGAAGCTTCCTTT. Protein: CSARGSMNTEASF.

This rearrangement joins TRBV6-6 to TRBJ2-7, with D possibly called TRBD1 or TRBD2 (5 bases each). Germline lookup yields CDR1 MNHNY and CDR2 SVGAGI (reference sequence). The CDR3 runs 12 residues. The V gene lost 7 bases and the J gene lost 0 bases, with 7 bases spanning the gap. The CDR3 DNA follows: TGTGCCAGCATGGGGGACTCCTACGAGCAGTACTTC. Encoded protein: CASMGDSYEQYF.

A word on this clonotype: A read error is possible here, since a much larger clone lies one base away. This chain joins TRBV5-5 and TRBJ2-3; 7 bases agree with TRBD1. Germline values: CDR1 SGHKS, CDR2 YYEKEE (reference sequence). CDR3 length: 16 amino acids. The CDR3 DNA reads TGTGCCAGCAGCCGACCGGGACAGTACTTCACAGATATGCAGTATTTT. Protein: CASSRPGQYFTDMQYF.

This chain joins TRBV28 and TRBJ2-1; D is undetermined. The germline V and J ends were trimmed by 4 bases and 7 bases, with 11 bases remaining between them. Looked up from germline, CDR1 is MDHEN and CDR2 is SYDVKM. This CDR3 region has 13 residues. The CDR3 protein is CASSSPQGNEQFF. For the CDR3, the DNA is TGTGCCAGCAGTTCCCCCCAAGGGAATGAGCAGTTCTTC.

This clonotype occurred a few times. The rearrangement links TRBV9 to TRBJ2-3; 9 nucleotides align to TRBD1. The germline V gene has CDR1 SGDLS and CDR2 YYNGEE. This CDR3 contains 16 residues. The ends lost 0 bases at V and 6 bases at J; junction bases unmatched: 8. The CDR3 is CASSVEGQGVADTQYF. CDR3 coding DNA: TGTGCCAGCAGCGTAGAGGGACAGGGAGTTGCGGATACGCAGTATTTT.

This clonotype was seen repeatedly, ten times or more. J is TRBJ2-7 and V is TRBV30; D is ambiguous. CDR1 is GTSNPN and CDR2 is SVGIG in the germline V gene (reference sequence). The CDR3 is made up of 14 amino acids. Trimming left V 1 base short and J 5 bases short, with 15 bases between. The CDR3, as DNA: TGTGCCTGGAGTGGCAGTTCCTTGGGTAACGAGCAGTACTTC. Encoded protein: CAWSGSSLGNEQYF.

The CDR3: CAWSASDPRWTEAFF. The CDR3 DNA reads as TGTGCCTGGAGTGCTTCTGACCCGAGGTGGACTGAAGCTTTCTTT. This chain links TRBV30 with TRBJ1-1; D gene uncertain. The CDR3 totals 15 residues. The V end was cut by 1 base, the J end by 5 bases, with 17 bases between. CDR1 and CDR2 (germline): GTSNPN, SVGIG (reference sequence).

The chain recombines TRBV6-5 with TRBJ2-2; 7 bases agree with TRBD1. The CDR3 runs to 15 residues. Germline CDR1 and CDR2: MNHEY and SVGAGI. After removal of 7 bases from V and 6 bases from J, the junction contained 11 bases not matched to a gene. The CDR3 loop reads CASTDLPGGAGELFF. The CDR3 region has the DNA TGTGCCAGCACCGACCTTCCAGGGGGAGCCGGGGAGCTGTTTTTT.

This clonotype was counted only a few times. The chain combines TRBV2 with TRBJ1-5; D ambiguous. CDR1 and CDR2 (germline): SNHLY, FYNNEI. The CDR3 runs to 13 residues. V lost 4 bases, J lost 7 bases, and 11 bases lay in between. The CDR3 region has the DNA TGTGCCAGCAGTGTCGTGGGAGGGCAGCCCCAGCATTTT. It translates to CASSVVGGQPQHF.

The chain combines TRBV3-1 with TRBJ2-7, with D maybe TRBD1 (6 bases). Trimming took off 4 bases at V and 3 bases at J, with 7 bases between the two ends. The CDR3 is 12 residues long. The germline CDR1 and CDR2 sequences are LGHDT and YNNKEL (reference sequence). The CDR3 region is CASSRDNYEQYF. The CDR3 DNA reads as TGTGCCAGCAGCCGGGACAACTACGAGCAGTACTTC.

This clonotype was counted at least ten times. The CDR3 nucleotides read TGTGCCAGCAGCTTGATCGGGACAGGCTTACAACACACTGAAGCTTTCTTT. Translated, it gives CASSLIGTGLQHTEAFF. This chain links TRBV5-5 with TRBJ1-1; 8 bases align to TRBD1. With 1 base clipped from V and 3 bases from J, the junction kept 11 bases outside the gene matches. Germline assignment: CDR1 SGHKS and CDR2 YYEKEE (reference sequence). There are 17 residues in the CDR3. Variable domain in full (rest from reference TRBV5-5 and TRBJ1-1): DAGVTQSPTHLIKTRGQQVTLRCSPISGHKSVSWYQQVLGQGPQFIFQYYEKEERGRGNFPDRFSARQFPNYSSELNVNALLLGDSALYLCASSLIGTGLQHTEAFFGQGTRLTVV.

The chain links TRBV7-6 to TRBJ2-5, with 14 bases aligning to TRBD2. Unmatched junction bases numbered 16, after V lost 5 bases and J lost 5 bases. The CDR3 runs to 19 residues. Germline CDR1 is SGHVS and CDR2 is FNYEAQ. The CDR3 DNA follows: TGTGCCAGCAGCCCTACTCCGACTAGCGGGAGGGCGAATAACGAGACCCAGTACTTC. Residues: CASSPTPTSGRANNETQYF.

This clonotype was recorded many times. This sequence joins TRBV2 and TRBJ2-3; D is uncertain. Germline CDR1 is SNHLY and CDR2 is FYNNEI. The CDR3 consists of 13 residues. The V end was cut by 8 bases, the J end by 0 bases, with 9 bases between. The CDR3 DNA follows: TGTGCCAGCGATGGCACTAGCACAGATACGCAGTATTTT. Its translation is CASDGTSTDTQYF.

The rearrangement joins TRBV6-2 or TRBV6-3 to TRBJ2-7; no clear D. The CDR3 length is 15 residues. The ends were cut back, 6 bases at V and 0 bases at J, with 15 bases in the middle. Germline lookup yields CDR1 MNHEY and CDR2 SVGEGT. The CDR3 spells CASRGRSISSYEQYF. CDR3 sequence (DNA): TGTGCCAGCAGAGGCAGGTCCATTAGCTCCTACGAGCAGTACTTC.

The table lists this clonotype with many counts. The CDR3 loop reads CASSLVGRQGQSSGANVLTF. CDR3 DNA: TGTGCCAGCAGCTTAGTAGGGAGACAGGGGCAAAGCTCTGGGGCCAACGTCCTGACTTTC. The V and J genes are TRBV7-9 and TRBJ2-6; 8 bases line up with TRBD1. The CDR3 contains 20 residues. With 1 base clipped from V and 0 bases from J, the junction kept 11 bases outside the gene matches. Germline loops: CDR1 SEHNR, CDR2 FQNEAQ (reference sequence). Together with reference TRBV7-9 and TRBJ2-6, the CDR3 gives the full variable domain: DTGVSQNPRHKITKRGQNVTFRCDPISEHNRLYWYRQTLGQGPEFLTYFQNEAQLEKSRLLSDRFSAERPKGSFSTLEIQRTEQGDSAMYLCASSLVGRQGQSSGANVLTFGAGSRLTVL.

For this clonotype: A much more abundant neighbour one base away suggests this may be a read error. This rearrangement joins TRBV12-3 or TRBV12-4 to TRBJ2-1; TRBD2 aligns across 14 bases. The CDR3 extends over 16 amino acids. The DNA of the CDR3 is TGTGCCAGCAGTCCGGGACTAGCGGGAGTTGAAGAGACCCGGTACTTC. This gives the protein CASSPGLAGVEETRYF.

This clonotype came up many times. The J gene is TRBJ2-3, the V gene TRBV28; D is uncertain. CDR3 size: 14 residues. Trimming took off 7 bases at V and 4 bases at J, with 15 bases between the two ends. Germline CDR1 MDHEN, CDR2 SYDVKM. The CDR3 sequence: CASTPKRLADTQYF. The CDR3 nucleotides read TGTGCCAGCACCCCCAAGAGGCTCGCAGATACGCAGTATTTT.